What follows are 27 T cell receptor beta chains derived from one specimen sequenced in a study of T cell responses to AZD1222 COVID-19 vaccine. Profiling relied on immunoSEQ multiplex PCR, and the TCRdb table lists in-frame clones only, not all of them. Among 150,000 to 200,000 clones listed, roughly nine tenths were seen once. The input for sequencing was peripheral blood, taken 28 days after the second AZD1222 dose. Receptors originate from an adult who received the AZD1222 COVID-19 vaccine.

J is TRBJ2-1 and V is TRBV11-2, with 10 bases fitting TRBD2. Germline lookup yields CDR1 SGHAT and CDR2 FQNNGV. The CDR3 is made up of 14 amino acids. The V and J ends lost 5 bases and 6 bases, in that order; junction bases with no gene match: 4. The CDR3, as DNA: TGTGCCAGCAGCCCTAGCGGGAGACGCAATGAGCAGTTCTTC. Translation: CASSPSGRRNEQFF.

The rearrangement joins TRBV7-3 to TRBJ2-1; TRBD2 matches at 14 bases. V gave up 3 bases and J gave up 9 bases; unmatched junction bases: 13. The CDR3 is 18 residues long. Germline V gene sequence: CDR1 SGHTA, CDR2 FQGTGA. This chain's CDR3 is CASSFGTSGRSWGGEQFF. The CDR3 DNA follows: TGTGCCAGCAGCTTCGGGACTAGCGGGAGAAGCTGGGGGGGTGAGCAGTTCTTC.

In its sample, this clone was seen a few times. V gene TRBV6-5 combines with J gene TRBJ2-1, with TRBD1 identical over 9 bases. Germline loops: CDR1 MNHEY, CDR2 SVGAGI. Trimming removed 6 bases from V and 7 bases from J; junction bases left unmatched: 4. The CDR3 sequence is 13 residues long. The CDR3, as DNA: TGTGCCAGCAGGAGGACAGGGGAAAATGAGCAGTTCTTC. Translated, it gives CASRRTGENEQFF.

The CDR3 bases are TGCAGTGCTAGAAGCGAGCAGTACTTC. Its translation: CSARSEQYF. The chain carries TRBV20-1 and TRBJ2-7; no reliable D call. The CDR3 has 9 amino acids. Germline CDR1 is DFQATT and CDR2 is SNEGSKA (reference sequence). V was trimmed by 2 bases and J by 6 bases, leaving 2 bases between them.

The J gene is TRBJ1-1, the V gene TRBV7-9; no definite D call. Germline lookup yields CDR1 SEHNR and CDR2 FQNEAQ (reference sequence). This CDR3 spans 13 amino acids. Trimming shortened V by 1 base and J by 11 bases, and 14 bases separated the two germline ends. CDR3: CASSLVAETGAFF. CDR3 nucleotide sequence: TGTGCCAGCAGCTTAGTGGCTGAGACGGGGGCTTTCTTT.

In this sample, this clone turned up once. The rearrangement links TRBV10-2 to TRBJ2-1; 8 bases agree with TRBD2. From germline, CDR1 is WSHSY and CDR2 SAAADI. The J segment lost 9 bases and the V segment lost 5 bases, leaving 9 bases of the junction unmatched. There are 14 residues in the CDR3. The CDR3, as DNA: TGCGCCAGCAGTCTGCCGGGACTAGTAGTTGAGCAGTTCTTC. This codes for CASSLPGLVVEQFF.

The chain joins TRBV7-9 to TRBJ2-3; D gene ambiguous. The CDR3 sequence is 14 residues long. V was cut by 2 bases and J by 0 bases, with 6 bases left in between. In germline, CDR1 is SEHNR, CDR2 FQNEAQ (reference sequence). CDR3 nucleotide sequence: TGTGCCAGCAGCTTACCCGACAGCACAGATACGCAGTATTTT. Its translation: CASSLPDSTDTQYF.

The CDR3 sequence: CASSELGQAPGTGELFF. In DNA, the CDR3 is TGCGCCAGCAGTGAGCTAGGACAGGCCCCGGGCACCGGGGAGCTGTTTTTT. The J gene is TRBJ2-2, the V gene TRBV10-2, with 7 bases identical to TRBD1. Germline CDR1 WSHSY, CDR2 SAAADI. Trimming cost V 2 bases and J 4 bases; bases outside gene matches: 10. This CDR3 is 17 amino acids long.

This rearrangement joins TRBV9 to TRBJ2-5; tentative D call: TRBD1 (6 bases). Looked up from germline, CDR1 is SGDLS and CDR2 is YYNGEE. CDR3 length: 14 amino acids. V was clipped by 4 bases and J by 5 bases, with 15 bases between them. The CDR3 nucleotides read TGTGCCAGCAGCCCCGCACAGGGTGGGGAGACCCAGTACTTC. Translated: CASSPAQGGETQYF.

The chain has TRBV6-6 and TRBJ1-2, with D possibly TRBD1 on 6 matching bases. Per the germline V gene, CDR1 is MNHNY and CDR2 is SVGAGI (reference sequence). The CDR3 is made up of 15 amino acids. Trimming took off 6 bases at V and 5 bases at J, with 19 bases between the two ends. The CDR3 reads CASRDDRLRSYGYTF. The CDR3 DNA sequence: TGTGCCAGCAGGGACGACAGGTTGCGGAGTTATGGCTACACCTTC.

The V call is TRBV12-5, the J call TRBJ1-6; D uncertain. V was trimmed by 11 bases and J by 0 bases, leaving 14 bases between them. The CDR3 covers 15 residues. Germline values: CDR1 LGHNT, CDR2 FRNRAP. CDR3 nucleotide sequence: TGTGCTTCCGGAGGGTTACCCTCCTATAATTCACCCCTCCACTTT. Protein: CASGGLPSYNSPLHF.

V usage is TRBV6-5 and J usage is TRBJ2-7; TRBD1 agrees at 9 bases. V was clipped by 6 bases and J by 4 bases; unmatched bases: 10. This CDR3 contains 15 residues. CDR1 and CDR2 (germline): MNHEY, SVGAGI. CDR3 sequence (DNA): TGTGCCAGCAGGTCAAACCCGGGACAGGGTTACGAGCAGTACTTC. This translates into CASRSNPGQGYEQYF.

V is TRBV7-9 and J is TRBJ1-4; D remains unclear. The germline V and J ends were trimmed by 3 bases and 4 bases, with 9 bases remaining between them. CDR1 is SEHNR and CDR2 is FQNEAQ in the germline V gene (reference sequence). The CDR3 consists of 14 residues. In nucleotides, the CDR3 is TGTGCCAGCAGCTTGATGGCGGATAATGAAAAACTGTTTTTT. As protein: CASSLMADNEKLFF.

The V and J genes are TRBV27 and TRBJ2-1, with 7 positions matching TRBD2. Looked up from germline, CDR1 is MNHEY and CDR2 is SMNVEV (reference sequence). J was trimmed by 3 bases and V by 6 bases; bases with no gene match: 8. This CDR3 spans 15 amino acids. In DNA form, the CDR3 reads TGTGCCAGCAGGTCCGGAGCGGGAATCTACAATGAGCAGTTCTTC. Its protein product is CASRSGAGIYNEQFF.

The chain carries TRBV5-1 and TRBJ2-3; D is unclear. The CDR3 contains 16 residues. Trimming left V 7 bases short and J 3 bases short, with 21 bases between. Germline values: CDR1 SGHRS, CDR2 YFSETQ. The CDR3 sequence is CASANRYPLLTDTQYF. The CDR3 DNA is TGCGCCAGCGCAAACCGGTACCCACTATTGACAGATACGCAGTATTTT.

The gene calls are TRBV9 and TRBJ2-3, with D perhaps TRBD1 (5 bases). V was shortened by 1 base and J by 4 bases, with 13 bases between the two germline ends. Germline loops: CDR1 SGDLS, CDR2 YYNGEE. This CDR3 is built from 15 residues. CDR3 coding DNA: TGTGCCAGCAGCGTATTGGCAGGGAACGCAGATACGCAGTATTTT. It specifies CASSVLAGNADTQYF. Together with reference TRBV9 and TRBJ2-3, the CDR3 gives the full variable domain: DSGVTQTPKHLITATGQRVTLRCSPRSGDLSVYWYQQSLDQGLQFLIQYYNGEERAKGNILERFSAQQFPDLHSELNLSSLELGDSALYFCASSVLAGNADTQYFGPGTRLTVL.

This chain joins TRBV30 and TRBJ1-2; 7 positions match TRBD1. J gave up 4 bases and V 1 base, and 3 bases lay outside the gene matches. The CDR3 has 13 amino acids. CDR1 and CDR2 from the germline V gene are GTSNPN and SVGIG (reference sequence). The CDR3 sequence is CAWSEGARYGYTF. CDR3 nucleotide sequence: TGTGCCTGGAGTGAGGGGGCTCGCTATGGCTACACCTTC.

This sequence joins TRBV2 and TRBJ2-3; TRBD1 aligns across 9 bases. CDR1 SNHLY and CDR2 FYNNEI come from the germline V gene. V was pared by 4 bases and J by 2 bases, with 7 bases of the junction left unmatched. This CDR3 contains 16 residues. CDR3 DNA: TGTGCCAGCAGTGCTGAGACAGGGGGACCCACAGATACGCAGTATTTT. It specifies CASSAETGGPTDTQYF. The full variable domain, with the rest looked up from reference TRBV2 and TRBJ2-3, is EPEVTQTPSHQVTQMGQEVILRCVPISNHLYFYWYRQILGQKVEFLVSFYNNEISEKSEIFDDQFSVERPDGSNFTLKIRSTKLEDSAMYFCASSAETGGPTDTQYFGPGTRLTVL.

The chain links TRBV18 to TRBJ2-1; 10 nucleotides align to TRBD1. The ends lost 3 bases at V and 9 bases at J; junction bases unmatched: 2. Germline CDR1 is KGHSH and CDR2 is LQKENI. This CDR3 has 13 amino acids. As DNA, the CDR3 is TGTGCCAGCTCACCGGGACAGGGGATTGAGCAGTTCTTC. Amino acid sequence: CASSPGQGIEQFF.

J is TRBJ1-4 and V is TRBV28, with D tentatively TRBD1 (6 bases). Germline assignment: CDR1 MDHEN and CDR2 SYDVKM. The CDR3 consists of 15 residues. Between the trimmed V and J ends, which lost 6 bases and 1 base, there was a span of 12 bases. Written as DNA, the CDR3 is TGTGCCAGCAGCCTCCGGGACATAACTAATGAAAAACTGTTTTTT. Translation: CASSLRDITNEKLFF.

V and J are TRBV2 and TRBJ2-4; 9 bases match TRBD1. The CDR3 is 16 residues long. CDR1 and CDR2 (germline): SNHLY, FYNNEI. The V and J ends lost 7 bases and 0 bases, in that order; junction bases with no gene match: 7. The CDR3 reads CASTTGQGLAKNIQYF. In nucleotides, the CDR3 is TGTGCCAGCACCACAGGACAGGGGTTAGCCAAAAACATTCAGTACTTC. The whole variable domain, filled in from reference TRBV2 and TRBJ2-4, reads EPEVTQTPSHQVTQMGQEVILRCVPISNHLYFYWYRQILGQKVEFLVSFYNNEISEKSEIFDDQFSVERPDGSNFTLKIRSTKLEDSAMYFCASTTGQGLAKNIQYFGAGTRLSVL.

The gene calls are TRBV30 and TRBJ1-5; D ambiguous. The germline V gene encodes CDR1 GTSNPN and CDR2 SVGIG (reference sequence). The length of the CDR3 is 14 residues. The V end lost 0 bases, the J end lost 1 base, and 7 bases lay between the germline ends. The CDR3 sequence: CAWSVGRSNQPQHF. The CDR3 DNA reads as TGTGCCTGGAGTGTTGGCAGGAGCAATCAGCCCCAGCATTTT.

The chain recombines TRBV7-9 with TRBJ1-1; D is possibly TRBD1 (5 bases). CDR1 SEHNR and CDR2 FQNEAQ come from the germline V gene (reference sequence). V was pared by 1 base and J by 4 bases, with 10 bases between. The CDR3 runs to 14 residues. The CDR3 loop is CASSLGQIFTEAFF. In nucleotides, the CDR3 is TGTGCCAGCAGCTTAGGACAGATCTTCACTGAAGCTTTCTTT.

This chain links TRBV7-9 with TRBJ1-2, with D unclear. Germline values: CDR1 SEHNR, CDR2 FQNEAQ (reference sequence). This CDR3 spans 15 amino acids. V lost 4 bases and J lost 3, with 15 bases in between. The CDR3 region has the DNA TGTGCCAGCAGCTCTATGGCATACTCCCACTATGGCTACACCTTC. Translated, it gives CASSSMAYSHYGYTF. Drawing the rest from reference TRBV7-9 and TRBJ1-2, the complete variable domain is DTGVSQNPRHKITKRGQNVTFRCDPISEHNRLYWYRQTLGQGPEFLTYFQNEAQLEKSRLLSDRFSAERPKGSFSTLEIQRTEQGDSAMYLCASSSMAYSHYGYTFGSGTRLTVV.

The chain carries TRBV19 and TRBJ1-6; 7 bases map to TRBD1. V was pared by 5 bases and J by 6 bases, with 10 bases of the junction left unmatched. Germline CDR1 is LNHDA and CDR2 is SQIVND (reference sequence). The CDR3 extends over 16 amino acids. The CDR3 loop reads CASSPGQDRSNSPLHF. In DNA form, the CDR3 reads TGTGCCAGTAGTCCCGGACAGGACCGGTCTAATTCACCCCTCCACTTT.

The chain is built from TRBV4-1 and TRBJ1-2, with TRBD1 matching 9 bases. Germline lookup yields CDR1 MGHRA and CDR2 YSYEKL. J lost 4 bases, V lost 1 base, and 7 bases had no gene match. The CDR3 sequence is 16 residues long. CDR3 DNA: TGCGCCAGCAGCCAAGTGGGACAGGGCATTATCTATGGCTACACCTTC. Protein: CASSQVGQGIIYGYTF.

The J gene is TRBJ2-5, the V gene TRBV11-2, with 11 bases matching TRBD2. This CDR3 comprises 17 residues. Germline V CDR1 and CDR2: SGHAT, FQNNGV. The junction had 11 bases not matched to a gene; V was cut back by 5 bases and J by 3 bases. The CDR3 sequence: CASSRTFSGGAEETQYF. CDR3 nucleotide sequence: TGTGCCAGCAGCCGTACCTTTAGCGGGGGGGCCGAAGAGACCCAGTACTTC.